Following are 17 T cell receptor beta chains from one sample sequenced in a study of blood T cell repertoires in COVID-19. Produced via immunoSEQ multiplex PCR; TCRdb's table is partial and in-frame only. The sample lists about 200,000 clones; approximately 90% were seen once. The sequenced sample was peripheral blood. These receptors came from a man aged 45-65 years with acute or convalescent COVID-19.

V is TRBV27 and J is TRBJ1-2, with D possibly matching TRBD1 (5 bases). The V end was cut by 8 bases, the J end by 8 bases, with 21 bases between. This CDR3 is 14 amino acids long. The germline gives CDR1 MNHEY, CDR2 SMNVEV (reference sequence). The chain's CDR3 is CASGFHSGEQGYTF. The DNA for the CDR3 is TGTGCCAGCGGATTCCATTCGGGGGAGCAAGGCTACACCTTC.

This chain joins TRBV5-1 and TRBJ1-2, with 11 bases fitting TRBD1. V gave up 0 bases and J gave up 4 bases; unmatched junction bases: 2. The CDR3 has 15 residues. Germline V gene lookup returns CDR1 SGHRS and CDR2 YFSETQ. CDR3 DNA sequence: TGCGCCAGCAGCTTGGTTGGGACAGGGGGCTATGGCTACACCTTC. It encodes CASSLVGTGGYGYTF.

This clone was recorded once. The chain combines TRBV27 with TRBJ2-3; no reliable D call. Germline loops: CDR1 MNHEY, CDR2 SMNVEV (reference sequence). Trimming stripped 4 bases from V and 4 bases from J, with 9 bases between. CDR3 size: 13 residues. Here the CDR3 DNA reads TGTGCCAGCAGTTCTCCAGCGTCAGATACGCAGTATTTT. It yields the protein CASSSPASDTQYF.

This clone has more than one count but fewer than ten. The chain links TRBV6-5 to TRBJ1-1; D is unresolved. V lost 5 bases, J lost 0 bases, and 10 bases lay in between. CDR3 length: 14 amino acids. The germline gives CDR1 MNHEY, CDR2 SVGAGI. As DNA, the CDR3 is TGTGCCAGCAGTCCCGAGAGGTTGAACACTGAAGCTTTCTTT. Protein sequence: CASSPERLNTEAFF.

The chain joins TRBV10-2 to TRBJ1-2; perhaps TRBD1 as D (5 bases). The CDR3 covers 16 residues. Trimming pared 6 bases from V and 3 bases from J, leaving 20 bases between. Per germline, CDR1 WSHSY and CDR2 SAAADI. The CDR3 here is CASRAGTFRRDYGYTF. As DNA, the CDR3 is TGCGCCAGCAGGGCAGGGACTTTCCGAAGGGACTATGGCTACACCTTC.

This clone was counted once. V and J are TRBV5-1 and TRBJ2-3; a possible D gene is TRBD2 (5 bases). The germline V gene encodes CDR1 SGHRS and CDR2 YFSETQ. V was cut by 0 bases and J by 0 bases, with 14 bases left in between. The CDR3 runs 17 residues. The CDR3, as DNA: TGCGCCAGCAGCTTGGCTTTGCGGGCAACTAGCACAGATACGCAGTATTTT. Amino acid sequence: CASSLALRATSTDTQYF.

This clone has just a few counts. CDR3 bases: TGCAGTGCTAGTGGGGGGCGAGGGAACACTGAAGCTTTCTTT. This sequence encodes CSASGGRGNTEAFF. The chain couples TRBV20-1 to TRBJ1-1; TRBD1 might be the D (6 bases). V was shortened by 3 bases and J by 1 base, with 12 bases between the two germline ends. Per germline, CDR1 DFQATT and CDR2 SNEGSKA (reference sequence). This CDR3 has 14 amino acids.

In the case of this clone: The junction shows a germline mismatch at one end, possibly a read error. The chain carries TRBV28 and TRBJ2-2; possibly TRBD1 for D (6 bases). Germline V lookup: CDR1 MDHEN, CDR2 SYDVKM. The CDR3 totals 13 residues. The CDR3 loop is CGIQGQNTGELFF. The CDR3 bases are TGCGGGATCCAGGGACAGAACACCGGGGAGCTGTTTTTT. Filled out from reference TRBV28 and TRBJ2-2, the complete variable domain reads DVKVTQSSRYLVKRTGEKVFLECVQDMDHENMFWYRQDPGLGLRLIYFSYDVKMKEKGDIPEGYSVSREKKERFSLILESASTNQTSMYLCGIQGQNTGELFFGEGSRLTVL.

The chain carries TRBV5-1 and TRBJ2-1; perhaps TRBD1 as D (7 bases). The V end was cut by 2 bases, the J end by 9 bases, with 9 bases between. This CDR3 is 12 amino acids long. Germline V CDR1 and CDR2: SGHRS, YFSETQ. The CDR3 DNA reads as TGCGCCAGCAGCTTCAGGGGGGTTGAGCAGTTCTTC. Encoded protein: CASSFRGVEQFF.

V is TRBV28 and J is TRBJ1-5; D remains ambiguous. The CDR3 runs 14 residues. Germline-derived CDR1 and CDR2 are MDHEN and SYDVKM. The germline V and J ends were trimmed by 7 bases and 15 bases, with 25 bases remaining between them. The CDR3 sequence is CASTLAPGGPTAHF. CDR3 bases: TGTGCCAGCACCTTGGCCCCTGGAGGTCCCACAGCGCATTTT.

A single count supports this clone. The rearrangement links TRBV19 to TRBJ1-2; perhaps TRBD1 as D (6 bases). The CDR3 spans 12 residues. Germline loops: CDR1 LNHDA, CDR2 SQIVND (reference sequence). Between the trimmed V and J ends, which lost 3 bases and 4 bases, there was a span of 6 bases. The CDR3: CASSMDSYGYTF. CDR3 nucleotide sequence: TGTGCCAGTAGTATGGACAGCTATGGCTACACCTTC.

The chain couples TRBV24-1 to TRBJ1-5, with 7 bases matching TRBD1. The V segment lost 3 bases and the J segment 0 bases; nucleotides outside the gene matches: 13. The CDR3 runs 19 residues. Germline V gives CDR1 KGHDR, CDR2 SFDVKD. The CDR3 DNA follows: TGTGCCACCAGTGATCTCTCCACCCAAGACAGGGCTAGCAATCAGCCCCAGCATTTT. This codes for CATSDLSTQDRASNQPQHF.

The V and J genes are TRBV7-2 and TRBJ1-1; D may be TRBD1 (5 bases). Germline CDR1 and CDR2: SGHTA and FQGNSA. The CDR3 covers 14 residues. Between the trimmed V and J ends, which lost 0 bases and 7 bases, there was a span of 12 bases. Here the CDR3 DNA reads TGTGCCAGCAGCTTAGCCGGACATGGCGGTGAAGCTTTCTTT. Translation: CASSLAGHGGEAFF. Full variable domain (rest looked up from reference TRBV7-2 and TRBJ1-1): GAGVSQSPSNKVTEKGKDVELRCDPISGHTALYWYRQSLGQGLEFLIYFQGNSAPDKSGLPSDRFSAERTGGSVSTLTIQRTQQEDSAVYLCASSLAGHGGEAFFGQGTRLTVV.

This chain uses TRBV10-1 with TRBJ1-3; 11 bases align to TRBD1. Germline values: CDR1 WNHNN, CDR2 SYGVQD (reference sequence). J lost 2 bases, V lost 8 bases, and 5 bases had no gene match. The CDR3 sequence is 15 residues long. The CDR3 here is CASAGQGAAGNTIYF. DNA for the CDR3: TGCGCCAGCGCCGGACAGGGGGCGGCTGGAAACACCATATATTTT.

The chain recombines TRBV7-9 with TRBJ2-5, with TRBD1 as a possible D gene (6 bases). Germline CDR1 is SEHNR and CDR2 is FQNEAQ (reference sequence). Trimming stripped 4 bases from V and 1 base from J, with 7 bases between. The CDR3 is 13 residues long. CDR3 sequence: CASSWDTQETQYF. In nucleotides, the CDR3 is TGTGCCAGCAGCTGGGACACCCAAGAGACCCAGTACTTC.

J is TRBJ1-2 and V is TRBV28, with D hard to call. The CDR3 is 11 residues long. The germline V gene encodes CDR1 MDHEN and CDR2 SYDVKM. Trimming took 4 bases from V and 7 from J, leaving 7 bases between them. CDR3 residues: CASSSSSGYTF. The CDR3 region has the DNA TGTGCCAGCAGTTCCTCGAGTGGCTACACCTTC.

CDR3 in DNA: TGTGCCAGCAGCTCCGTACGGACTAGCGGTGATGAGCAGTTCTTC. Residues: CASSSVRTSGDEQFF. The chain has TRBV7-9 and TRBJ2-1; TRBD2 matches 10 bases. CDR1 and CDR2 from the germline V gene are SEHNR and FQNEAQ (reference sequence). V trimming: 4 bases; J trimming: 8 bases; junction bases outside the gene matches: 8. The CDR3 extends over 15 amino acids.